The clone carrying this TCR beta chain was found a few times. One end of the junction does not line up with germline, which may come from a read error. This specimen belongs to a study of molecular identifiers for immune sequencing clone quantification. From the PCR reads, TCRdb called clonotypes with MiXCR, one entry per CDR3 protein. The sample contains approximately 97,000 distinct CDR3 sequences, about 32% of which appear only once. The CDR3 has 16 amino acids. A CD8+CD4-CCR7+CD45RA+ phenotype served as the sorting definition for naive CD8 T cells. Material for sequencing was naive CD8+ T cells from blood, with Jurkat cell RNA spiked in. Subset denoted: FACS-sorted CD8+CD4-CCR7+CD45RA+ naive T cells. The sequence was obtained from a human donor in good health. Some libraries in this study had Jurkat cell RNA spiked in. The V call is TRBV5-3, the J call TRBJ2-3; D perhaps matches TRBD2 (5 bases). TRBV5-3 is noted as an ORF with a role that remains uncertain. The CDR3 nucleotides read TGTGCCAGCAGCTTGGGGAGTTTCTCTAGCACAGATACGCAGTATTTT. This sequence encodes CASSLGSFSSTDTQYF.